Below are 29 T cell receptor beta chains sequenced from a single sample in a study of T cell repertoires in aging, cancer and after chemotherapy. TCR beta rearrangements were amplified from peripheral blood genomic DNA. A mixed TRB-A/B primer pool amplified rearranged TRB by multiplex touch-down PCR. One entry per CDR3 protein results from TCRdb running MiXCR on the multiplex PCR reads. The table has approximately 2,300 distinct CDR3 sequences, about half seen once. Sequencing used blood. The receptors stem from a human donor with a solid tumor.

This chain connects TRBV6-1 to TRBJ2-3, with 7 bases identical to TRBD1. Germline CDR1 and CDR2: MNHNS and SASEGT. With 6 bases clipped from V and 2 bases from J, the junction kept 8 bases outside the gene matches. The CDR3 extends over 15 amino acids. CDR3 DNA: TGTGCCAGCAGCCCACAAAGGGGGCCCACAGATACGCAGTATTTT. Protein sequence: CASSPQRGPTDTQYF.

The genes are TRBV29-1 and TRBJ2-7; possible D gene TRBD1, 5 bases. Per germline, CDR1 SQVTM and CDR2 ANQGSEA. Trimming pared 3 bases from V and 3 bases from J, leaving 15 bases between. CDR3 size: 14 residues. CDR3 region: CSVEASGKGYEQYF. The CDR3 nucleotides are TGCAGCGTTGAGGCGTCAGGGAAGGGCTACGAGCAGTACTTC.

The J gene is TRBJ1-2, the V gene TRBV7-9; D not resolved. CDR1 and CDR2 from the germline V gene are SEHNR and FQNEAQ (reference sequence). The CDR3 is 13 amino acids. V was trimmed by 4 bases and J by 2 bases, leaving 8 bases between them. The chain's CDR3 is CASSSGFNYGYTF. CDR3 sequence (DNA): TGTGCCAGCAGCTCCGGATTCAACTATGGCTACACCTTC.

This sequence joins TRBV6-5 and TRBJ2-7; the match to TRBD1 covers 10 bases. The germline CDR1 and CDR2 sequences are MNHEY and SVGAGI. V shed 2 bases and J 5 bases; nucleotides not matched to a gene: 9. The CDR3 is made up of 16 amino acids. CDR3 region: CASSYPIGTGVHEQYF. CDR3 DNA sequence: TGTGCCAGCAGTTACCCAATTGGGACAGGGGTCCACGAGCAGTACTTC.

The table lists this clonotype with a few counts. The chain is built from TRBV19 and TRBJ1-3, with 7 nucleotides matching TRBD1. This CDR3 comprises 14 residues. Germline trimming cut 5 bases from V and 2 bases from J; bases unmatched to any gene: 3. CDR1 LNHDA and CDR2 SQIVND come from the germline V gene (reference sequence). CDR3 sequence (DNA): TGTGCCAGTAGTGGGGGACAGCCTGGAAACACCATATATTTT. Amino acids: CASSGGQPGNTIYF.

This clonotype has just a few counts. The chain joins TRBV20-1 to TRBJ1-2; unclear D gene. The CDR3 is 12 amino acids. V was cut by 5 bases and J by 6 bases, with 13 bases left in between. Germline V CDR1 and CDR2: DFQATT, SNEGSKA (reference sequence). The chain's CDR3 is CSAYGGGDGYTF. As DNA, the CDR3 is TGCAGTGCTTACGGAGGAGGAGATGGCTACACCTTC.

The gene calls are TRBV19 and TRBJ1-3; TRBD1 is a possible D gene (5 bases). From germline, CDR1 is LNHDA and CDR2 SQIVND (reference sequence). V was cut by 7 bases and J by 0 bases, with 10 bases left in between. This CDR3 has 14 amino acids. CDR3 in DNA: TGTGCCAGTACTAGGGGCGGCTCTGGAAACACCATATATTTT. It codes for CASTRGGSGNTIYF.

The rearrangement links TRBV10-2 to TRBJ2-7, with a weak D call TRBD1 (7 bases). CDR3 length equals 14 residues. V was trimmed by 2 bases and J by 2 bases, leaving 10 bases between them. CDR1 and CDR2 from the germline V gene are WSHSY and SAAADI. CDR3 bases: TGCGCCAGCAGTGAGCAGGGGGGCGCCTACGAGCAGTACTTC. This gives the protein CASSEQGGAYEQYF.

The chain uses TRBV6-5 and TRBJ1-2, with a tentative D call TRBD1 (5 bases). Germline-derived CDR1 and CDR2 are MNHEY and SVGAGI. Between the trimmed V and J ends, which lost 6 bases and 5 bases, there was a span of 13 bases. The CDR3 is made up of 13 amino acids. CDR3 DNA sequence: TGTGCCAGCAGCCCGGGGGGGTATTATGGCTACACCTTC. Amino acid sequence: CASSPGGYYGYTF.

The chain uses TRBV6-1 and TRBJ2-7; possibly TRBD1 for D (6 bases). Germline V gene sequence: CDR1 MNHNS, CDR2 SASEGT. V dropped 5 bases and J dropped 3 bases, with 17 bases sitting between them. CDR3 length equals 15 residues. The CDR3 sequence: CASSPPSGRGYEQYF. CDR3 DNA sequence: TGTGCCAGCAGTCCCCCATCGGGCAGGGGCTACGAGCAGTACTTC.

This clonotype appeared a few times. V is TRBV7-9 and J is TRBJ2-1; D is possibly TRBD1 (6 bases). Germline assignment: CDR1 SEHNR and CDR2 FQNEAQ (reference sequence). CDR3 length: 12 amino acids. V lost 8 bases, J lost 5 bases, and 10 bases lay in between. DNA for the CDR3: TGTGCCAGCCAGGGGTTCGACAATGAGCAGTTCTTC. It is translated as CASQGFDNEQFF.

This chain joins TRBV5-1 and TRBJ1-5; 8 nucleotides line up with TRBD1. CDR1 is SGHRS and CDR2 is YFSETQ in the germline V gene. V lost 4 bases and J lost 6; bases outside the gene matches: 6. The CDR3 contains 14 residues. The CDR3 region is CASSDGQGGQPQHF. The DNA for the CDR3 is TGCGCCAGCAGCGACGGACAGGGCGGTCAGCCCCAGCATTTT.

The V and J genes are TRBV11-2 and TRBJ2-1; D gene uncertain. The CDR3 loop spans 15 amino acids. The V end was cut by 4 bases, the J end by 9 bases, with 19 bases between. Germline V lookup: CDR1 SGHAT, CDR2 FQNNGV. This chain's CDR3 is CASSSPLGEASEQFF. The CDR3 region has the DNA TGTGCCAGCAGCTCCCCCTTGGGTGAGGCCAGTGAGCAGTTCTTC.

This chain links TRBV6-5 with TRBJ1-2; TRBD1 is a possible D gene (6 bases). Trimming shortened V by 2 bases and J by 4 bases, and 17 bases separated the two germline ends. The CDR3 contains 16 residues. The germline V gene encodes CDR1 MNHEY and CDR2 SVGAGI. The CDR3 reads CASSYVRTGGGYGYTF. DNA for the CDR3: TGTGCCAGCAGTTACGTCCGAACTGGGGGCGGCTATGGCTACACCTTC.

The rearrangement uses TRBV6-1 and TRBJ1-2, with no clear D. Trimming shortened V by 6 bases and J by 8 bases, and 25 bases separated the two germline ends. The CDR3 is 16 residues long. Germline values: CDR1 MNHNS, CDR2 SASEGT. CDR3 protein: CASRAAIFVVDGGYTF. The CDR3 bases are TGTGCCAGCAGAGCCGCCATATTTGTCGTTGACGGAGGCTACACCTTC.

The J gene is TRBJ1-4, the V gene TRBV10-3; 8 nucleotides agree with TRBD1. The CDR3 loop spans 14 amino acids. Germline-derived CDR1 and CDR2 are ENHRY and SYGVKD. With 5 bases clipped from V and 8 bases from J, the junction kept 7 bases outside the gene matches. CDR3 protein: CAISSTGGEEKLFF. In DNA form, the CDR3 reads TGTGCCATCAGTAGCACAGGGGGGGAGGAAAAACTGTTTTTT.

This clonotype appeared a single time. The rearrangement uses TRBV18 and TRBJ1-1; D is possibly TRBD1 (5 bases). This CDR3 has 14 residues. V lost 4 bases, J lost 3 bases, and 12 bases lay in between. CDR1 and CDR2 from the germline V gene are KGHSH and LQKENI. The CDR3 loop is CASSLAGLDTEAFF. As DNA, the CDR3 is TGTGCCAGCTCACTTGCAGGGTTGGACACTGAAGCTTTCTTT. Full variable domain (rest looked up from reference TRBV18 and TRBJ1-1): NAGVMQNPRHLVRRRGQEARLRCSPMKGHSHVYWYRQLPEEGLKFMVYLQKENIIDESGMPKERFSAEFPKEGPSILRIQQVVRGDSAAYFCASSLAGLDTEAFFGQGTRLTVV.

This clonotype was seen a few times. The J gene is TRBJ2-3, the V gene TRBV18; 8 bases are a match to TRBD2. Trimming took 3 bases from V and 2 from J; bases not matched to a gene: 4. The CDR3 loop spans 15 amino acids. Per germline, CDR1 KGHSH and CDR2 LQKENI. CDR3 residues: CASSPGLANTDTQYF. The CDR3 region has the DNA TGTGCCAGCTCACCCGGACTAGCTAACACAGATACGCAGTATTTT.

The V gene is TRBV7-9, the J gene TRBJ2-2; 8 positions agree with TRBD2. The CDR3 covers 18 residues. Germline V gene sequence: CDR1 SEHNR, CDR2 FQNEAQ (reference sequence). Trimming at V came to 3 bases and at J to 6 bases, leaving 15 bases not matched to a gene. CDR3 sequence: CASSLKLLWRGEAGELFF. The CDR3 nucleotides are TGTGCCAGCAGCTTGAAACTCCTCTGGCGGGGGGAGGCCGGGGAGCTGTTTTTT.

The rearrangement joins TRBV10-3 to TRBJ2-7; 7 positions agree with TRBD1. The CDR3 has 14 amino acids. V lost 9 bases, J lost 2 bases, and 10 bases stayed unmatched. Germline values: CDR1 ENHRY, CDR2 SYGVKD. The CDR3 sequence: CAILDRDFPYEQYF. The CDR3 coding sequence is TGTGCCATTTTAGACAGGGATTTCCCCTACGAGCAGTACTTC.

This clonotype was recorded a few times. The rearrangement joins TRBV7-2 to TRBJ1-2, with 8 bases aligning to TRBD1. Germline CDR1 is SGHTA and CDR2 is FQGNSA. The J segment lost 8 bases and the V segment lost 1 base, leaving 9 bases of the junction unmatched. There are 15 residues in the CDR3. CDR3 DNA sequence: TGTGCCAGCAGCTTAGGGAATCAGGGGGCGCTGGGCTACACCTTC. Translated: CASSLGNQGALGYTF.

The chain joins TRBV27 to TRBJ1-4; possible D gene TRBD1, 6 bases. The CDR3 consists of 16 residues. Germline V CDR1 and CDR2: MNHEY, SMNVEV (reference sequence). Trimming took 1 base from V and 0 from J, leaving 9 bases between them. CDR3 sequence: CASSLLQGATNEKLFF. CDR3 nucleotides: TGTGCCAGCAGTTTATTACAGGGTGCAACTAATGAAAAACTGTTTTTT.

To note about this clonotype: Its ends do not fully match the called genes, so a read error is possible. The CDR3 bases are TGTGCCAGCAATAGGGAGACAGATACGCGGTATTTT. Protein: CASNRETDTRYF. This chain links TRBV7-9 with TRBJ2-3; either TRBD1 or TRBD2 may fit D (5 bases each). Germline loops: CDR1 SEHNR, CDR2 FQNEAQ (reference sequence). The CDR3 length is 12 residues. The whole variable domain, remainder taken from reference TRBV7-9 and TRBJ2-3, is DTGVSQNPRHKITKRGQNVTFRCDPISEHNRLYWYRQTLGQGPEFLTYFQNEAQLEKSRLLSDRFSAERPKGSFSTLEIQRTEQGDSAMYLCASNRETDTRYFGPGTRLTVL.

Details on this clonotype: The conserved final phenylalanine or tryptophan is absent from the CDR3, which likely points to a read error. V and J are TRBV20-1 and TRBJ2-6; weak D call: TRBD1 (5 bases). Trimming removed 3 bases from V and 0 bases from J, with 15 bases in between. The CDR3 is made up of 17 amino acids. Looked up from germline, CDR1 is DFQATT and CDR2 is SNEGSKA (reference sequence). This chain's CDR3 is CSASPSRTRSGANVLTL. The CDR3 region has the DNA TGCAGTGCTAGCCCCTCGAGGACACGCTCTGGGGCCAACGTCCTGACTTTA.

A few counts support this clonotype. The genes are TRBV6-5 and TRBJ1-2, with D tentatively TRBD1 (5 bases). The ends were cut back, 6 bases at V and 2 bases at J, with 10 bases in the middle. CDR1 and CDR2 (germline): MNHEY, SVGAGI. This CDR3 is 13 amino acids long. The CDR3 loop is CASSAGGNYGYTF. The CDR3 region has the DNA TGTGCCAGCAGCGCCGGGGGGAACTATGGCTACACCTTC.

The genes are TRBV12-3 or TRBV12-4 and TRBJ1-5; D is unresolved. V lost 7 bases and J lost 3, with 13 bases in between. The CDR3 contains 14 residues. The chain's CDR3 is CASTTFGSNQPQHF. CDR3 in DNA: TGTGCCAGCACCACTTTTGGGTCCAATCAGCCCCAGCATTTT.

This sequence joins TRBV7-2 and TRBJ2-2; D may be TRBD1 (6 bases). V lost 4 bases and J 1 base, leaving 7 bases between the germline ends. CDR3 length: 14 residues. Germline CDR1 is SGHTA and CDR2 is FQGNSA. The chain's CDR3 is CASSSDRNTGELFF. CDR3 sequence (DNA): TGTGCCAGCAGCTCGGACAGGAACACCGGGGAGCTGTTTTTT.

In its sample, this clonotype was seen a few times. This chain connects TRBV7-2 to TRBJ1-1, with D possibly being TRBD1 (5 bases). This CDR3 is 14 amino acids long. CDR1 is SGHTA and CDR2 is FQGNSA in the germline V gene. The germline V and J ends were trimmed by 6 bases and 7 bases, with 18 bases remaining between them. The CDR3 protein is CASSQIGGYGEAFF. CDR3 sequence (DNA): TGTGCCAGCAGTCAAATCGGGGGGTACGGTGAAGCTTTCTTT.

The CDR3: CASSPRDRVDTEAFF. Written as DNA, the CDR3 is TGTGCCAGCAGCCCGCGGGACAGGGTGGACACTGAAGCTTTCTTT. V gene TRBV7-9 combines with J gene TRBJ1-1; 9 bases are shared with TRBD1. Germline V gene lookup returns CDR1 SEHNR and CDR2 FQNEAQ (reference sequence). The V and J ends lost 5 bases and 3 bases, in that order; junction bases with no gene match: 7. This CDR3 has 15 residues.